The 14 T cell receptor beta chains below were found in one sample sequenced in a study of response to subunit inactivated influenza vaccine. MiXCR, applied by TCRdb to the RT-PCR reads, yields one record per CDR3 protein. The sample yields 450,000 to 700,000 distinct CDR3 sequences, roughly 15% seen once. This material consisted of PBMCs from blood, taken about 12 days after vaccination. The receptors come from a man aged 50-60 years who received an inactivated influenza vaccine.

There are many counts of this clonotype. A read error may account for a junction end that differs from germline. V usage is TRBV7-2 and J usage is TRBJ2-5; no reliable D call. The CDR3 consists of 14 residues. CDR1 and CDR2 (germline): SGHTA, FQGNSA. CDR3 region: CASNLGLGTETQYF. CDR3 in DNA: TGTGCCAGCAACTTAGGCCTGGGCACGGAGACCCAGTACTTC.

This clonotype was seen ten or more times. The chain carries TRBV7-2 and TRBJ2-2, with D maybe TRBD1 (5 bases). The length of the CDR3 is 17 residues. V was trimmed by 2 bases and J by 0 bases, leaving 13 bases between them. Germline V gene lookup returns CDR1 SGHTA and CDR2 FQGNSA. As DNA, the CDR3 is TGTGCCAGCAGCTTAACCAGGGATAGGGCGAACACCGGGGAGCTGTTTTTT. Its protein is CASSLTRDRANTGELFF.

DNA of the CDR3: TGTGCCAGCAGCCTAAACCGGAATGGTCCCTACGAGCAGTACTTC. This translates into CASSLNRNGPYEQYF. This rearrangement joins TRBV7-9 to TRBJ2-7, with unresolved D. Trimming pared 5 bases from V and 2 bases from J, leaving 16 bases between. Looked up from germline, CDR1 is SEHNR and CDR2 is FQNEAQ (reference sequence). This CDR3 spans 15 amino acids. Complete variable domain (other parts from reference TRBV7-9 and TRBJ2-7): DTGVSQNPRHKITKRGQNVTFRCDPISEHNRLYWYRQTLGQGPEFLTYFQNEAQLEKSRLLSDRFSAERPKGSFSTLEIQRTEQGDSAMYLCASSLNRNGPYEQYFGPGTRLTVT.

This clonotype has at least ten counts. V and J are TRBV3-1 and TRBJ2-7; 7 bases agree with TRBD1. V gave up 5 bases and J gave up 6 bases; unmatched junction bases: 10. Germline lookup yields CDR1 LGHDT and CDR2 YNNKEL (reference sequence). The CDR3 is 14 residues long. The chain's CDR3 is CASSLWDRQLEQYF. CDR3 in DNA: TGTGCCAGCAGCTTATGGGACAGACAACTCGAGCAGTACTTC.

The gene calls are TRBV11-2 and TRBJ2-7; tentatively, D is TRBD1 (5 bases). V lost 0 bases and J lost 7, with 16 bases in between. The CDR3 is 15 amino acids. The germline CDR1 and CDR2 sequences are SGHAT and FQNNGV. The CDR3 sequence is CASSLDQGRAGEQYF. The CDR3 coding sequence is TGTGCCAGCAGCTTAGATCAGGGAAGGGCTGGGGAGCAGTACTTC.

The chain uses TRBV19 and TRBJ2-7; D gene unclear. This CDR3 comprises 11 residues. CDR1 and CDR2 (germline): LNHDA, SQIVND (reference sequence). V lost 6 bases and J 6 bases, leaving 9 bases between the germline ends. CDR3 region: CASSMRGEQYF. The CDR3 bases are TGTGCCAGTAGCATGCGAGGCGAGCAGTACTTC.

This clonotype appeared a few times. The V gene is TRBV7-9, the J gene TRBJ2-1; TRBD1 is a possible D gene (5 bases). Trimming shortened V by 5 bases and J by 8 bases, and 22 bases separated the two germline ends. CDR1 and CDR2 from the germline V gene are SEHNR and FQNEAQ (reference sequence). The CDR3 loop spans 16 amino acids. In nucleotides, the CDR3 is TGTGCCAGCAGCCAAGATAGACAGCGATATCGCCATGAGCAGTTCTTC. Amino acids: CASSQDRQRYRHEQFF.

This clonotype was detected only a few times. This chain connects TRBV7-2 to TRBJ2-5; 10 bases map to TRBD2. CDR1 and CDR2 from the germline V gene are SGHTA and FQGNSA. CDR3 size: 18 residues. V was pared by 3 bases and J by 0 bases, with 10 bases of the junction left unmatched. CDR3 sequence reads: CASSLRLLAGANQETQYF. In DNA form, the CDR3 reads TGTGCCAGCAGCTTGAGACTCCTAGCGGGGGCCAACCAAGAGACCCAGTACTTC.

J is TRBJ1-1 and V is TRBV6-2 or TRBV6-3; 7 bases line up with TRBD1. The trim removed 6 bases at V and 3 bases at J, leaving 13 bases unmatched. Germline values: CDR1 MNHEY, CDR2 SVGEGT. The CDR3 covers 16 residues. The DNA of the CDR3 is TGTGCCAGCAGCCATGCCCGGGACAGAAGAGACACTGAAGCTTTCTTT. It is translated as CASSHARDRRDTEAFF.

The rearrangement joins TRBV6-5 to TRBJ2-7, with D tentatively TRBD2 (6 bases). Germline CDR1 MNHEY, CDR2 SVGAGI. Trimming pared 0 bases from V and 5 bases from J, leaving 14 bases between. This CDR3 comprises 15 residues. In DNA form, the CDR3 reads TGTGCCAGCAGTTACTCCCTCGGCGGGACCCACGAGCAGTACTTC. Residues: CASSYSLGGTHEQYF.

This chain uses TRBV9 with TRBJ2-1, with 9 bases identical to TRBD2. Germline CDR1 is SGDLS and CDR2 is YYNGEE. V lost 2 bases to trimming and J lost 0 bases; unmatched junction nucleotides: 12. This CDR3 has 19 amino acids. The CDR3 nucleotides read TGTGCCAGCAGCGTTCTTCCAGCGGGGGGACCGAGCTCCTACAATGAGCAGTTCTTC. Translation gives CASSVLPAGGPSSYNEQFF.

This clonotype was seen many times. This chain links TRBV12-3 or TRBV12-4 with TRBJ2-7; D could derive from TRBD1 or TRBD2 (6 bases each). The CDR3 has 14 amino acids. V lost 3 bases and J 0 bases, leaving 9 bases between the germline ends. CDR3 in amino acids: CASSFRGLSYEQYF. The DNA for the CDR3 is TGTGCCAGCAGTTTTCGGGGGCTCTCCTACGAGCAGTACTTC.

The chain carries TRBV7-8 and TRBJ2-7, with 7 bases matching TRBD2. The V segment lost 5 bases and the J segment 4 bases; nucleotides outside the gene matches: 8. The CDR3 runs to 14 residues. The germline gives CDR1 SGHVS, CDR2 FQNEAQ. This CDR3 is CASSPSGIYYEQYF. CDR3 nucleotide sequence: TGTGCCAGCAGCCCCAGCGGGATTTATTACGAGCAGTACTTC.

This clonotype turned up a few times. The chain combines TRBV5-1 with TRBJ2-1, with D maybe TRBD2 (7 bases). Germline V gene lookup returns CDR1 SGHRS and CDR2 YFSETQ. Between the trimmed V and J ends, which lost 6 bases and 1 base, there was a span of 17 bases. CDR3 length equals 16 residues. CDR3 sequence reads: CASTSGGGLSYNEQFF. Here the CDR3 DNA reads TGCGCCAGCACTTCGGGCGGGGGCTTGTCCTACAATGAGCAGTTCTTC.